The 27 T cell receptor beta chains presented below share a single source sample, sequenced in a study of T cell changes during pregnancy in multiple sclerosis. Produced via immunoSEQ multiplex PCR; TCRdb's table is partial and in-frame only. Among tens of thousands of clones listed, approximately 90% were seen once. The sample was peripheral blood, taken in the second trimester of pregnancy. The receptors derive from a female donor with multiple sclerosis, enrolled in a pregnancy study.

The chain links TRBV18 to TRBJ1-2; D may be TRBD1 (5 bases). CDR1 is KGHSH and CDR2 is LQKENI in the germline V gene. This CDR3 has 16 amino acids. V was clipped by 3 bases and J by 5 bases, with 19 bases between them. CDR3 DNA sequence: TGTGCCAGCTCACCCCGTGGACACGGCATTGGTTATGGCTACACCTTC. This gives the protein CASSPRGHGIGYGYTF.

The V and J genes are TRBV6-5 and TRBJ2-3; the match to TRBD1 covers 9 bases. V was pared by 5 bases and J by 8 bases, with 11 bases of the junction left unmatched. Germline V gene sequence: CDR1 MNHEY, CDR2 SVGAGI. This CDR3 comprises 15 residues. Written as DNA, the CDR3 is TGTGCCAGCAGTCGATCTTTACAGGGGGCTGGTACGCAGTATTTT. As protein: CASSRSLQGAGTQYF.

V usage is TRBV6-1 and J usage is TRBJ1-2; D gene ambiguous. This CDR3 comprises 15 residues. Germline CDR1 is MNHNS and CDR2 is SASEGT. Trimming took off 6 bases at V and 0 bases at J, with 14 bases between the two ends. The CDR3 loop is CASSLWADTNYGYTF. CDR3 coding DNA: TGTGCCAGCAGCCTTTGGGCCGATACTAACTATGGCTACACCTTC.

The count of this clone is one. The chain combines TRBV5-1 with TRBJ2-3, with D possibly matching TRBD1 (5 bases). Germline loops: CDR1 SGHRS, CDR2 YFSETQ. With 4 bases removed from V and 0 bases from J, the gap between germline ends came to 12 bases. The CDR3 totals 15 residues. CDR3 loop: CASSLRQPSTDTQYF. The CDR3, as DNA: TGCGCCAGCAGCCTCAGACAGCCTAGCACAGATACGCAGTATTTT.

The chain carries TRBV19 and TRBJ2-7; D is possibly TRBD1 (5 bases). The CDR3 has 15 amino acids. The V gene's germline CDR1 is LNHDA and CDR2 SQIVND (reference sequence). The ends were cut back, 5 bases at V and 4 bases at J, with 18 bases in the middle. CDR3 sequence: CASSRQPQGLYEQYF. CDR3 DNA: TGTGCCAGTAGTCGTCAGCCCCAGGGTCTTTACGAGCAGTACTTC. Full variable domain (remainder filled in from reference TRBV19 and TRBJ2-7): DGGITQSPKYLFRKEGQNVTLSCEQNLNHDAMYWYRQDPGQGLRLIYYSQIVNDFQKGDIAEGYSVSREKKESFPLTVTSAQKNPTAFYLCASSRQPQGLYEQYFGPGTRLTVT.

The V gene is TRBV11-3, the J gene TRBJ2-5; 11 positions match TRBD2. Unmatched junction bases numbered 6, after V lost 1 base and J lost 2 bases. CDR1 and CDR2 from the germline V gene are SGHNT and YENEEA. This CDR3 has 17 residues. The CDR3 bases are TGTGCCAGCAGCTTAGGGGGGACTAGCGGTTATCAAGAGACCCAGTACTTC. It specifies CASSLGGTSGYQETQYF.

The genes are TRBV19 and TRBJ2-7; 10 bases match TRBD2. The V segment lost 5 bases and the J segment 3 bases; nucleotides outside the gene matches: 1. Germline V CDR1 and CDR2: LNHDA, SQIVND (reference sequence). This CDR3 comprises 13 residues. The CDR3 DNA follows: TGTGCCAGTAGTTCTAGCGGGGGCTACGAGCAGTACTTC. Amino acids: CASSSSGGYEQYF.

This chain links TRBV18 with TRBJ2-1; 9 bases map to TRBD1. Trimming took 6 bases from V and 7 from J; bases not matched to a gene: 13. Germline V gene data show CDR1 as KGHSH and CDR2 as LQKENI. This CDR3 region has 16 residues. The CDR3: CASSKTGTGLGNEQFF. The CDR3 nucleotides are TGTGCCAGCTCGAAAACCGGGACAGGGTTGGGGAATGAGCAGTTCTTC.

The chain combines TRBV28 with TRBJ2-5; D gene uncertain. V was pared by 8 bases and J by 2 bases, with 6 bases between. Germline V gene lookup returns CDR1 MDHEN and CDR2 SYDVKM. This CDR3 is 11 amino acids long. The CDR3 here is CASPQQETQYF. CDR3 coding DNA: TGTGCCAGCCCCCAGCAAGAGACCCAGTACTTC.

The gene calls are TRBV7-9 and TRBJ2-7, with D possibly being TRBD1 (5 bases). The V and J ends lost 1 base and 2 bases respectively, with 12 bases between them. There are 15 residues in the CDR3. The germline V gene has CDR1 SEHNR and CDR2 FQNEAQ (reference sequence). CDR3 in amino acids: CASSLGTTAAYEQYF. CDR3 bases: TGTGCCAGCAGCTTAGGGACAACGGCCGCCTACGAGCAGTACTTC.

The genes are TRBV29-1 and TRBJ1-2; D might be TRBD1 (6 bases). CDR3 length equals 12 residues. Germline CDR1 reads SQVTM; CDR2 reads ANQGSEA. V lost 8 bases, J lost 5 bases, and 15 bases lay in between. CDR3 coding DNA: TGCAGCTTGGGGGCCGACGGGTATGGCTACACCTTC. This codes for CSLGADGYGYTF.

In its sample, this clone was seen once. Written as DNA, the CDR3 is TGTGCCAGCACCCACGGCCGGGACACCTCGGACAATCAGCCCCAGCATTTT. Translation gives CASTHGRDTSDNQPQHF. The chain is built from TRBV11-3 and TRBJ1-5; D is possibly TRBD1 (6 bases). There are 17 residues in the CDR3. Germline V gives CDR1 SGHNT, CDR2 YENEEA. Trimming left V 7 bases short and J 3 bases short, with 22 bases between.

This chain links TRBV30 with TRBJ2-7, with D possibly matching TRBD1 (6 bases). Germline V gene sequence: CDR1 GTSNPN, CDR2 SVGIG (reference sequence). CDR3 length equals 17 residues. With 0 bases removed from V and 2 bases from J, the gap between germline ends came to 20 bases. The CDR3 DNA sequence: TGTGCCTGGAGTGTATTCCCCGGACAGCGGCTGGCCTACGAGCAGTACTTC. Its translation is CAWSVFPGQRLAYEQYF.

V is TRBV5-4 and J is TRBJ2-3; 9 bases fit TRBD2. The CDR3 extends over 17 amino acids. The V and J ends lost 0 bases and 2 bases, in that order; junction bases with no gene match: 7. Germline values: CDR1 SGHNT, CDR2 YYREEE (reference sequence). This CDR3 is CASSLGALAGVTDTQYF. The CDR3 nucleotides read TGTGCCAGCAGCTTGGGGGCATTAGCGGGGGTCACAGATACGCAGTATTTT.

V and J are TRBV7-8 and TRBJ1-1; D is unclear. The germline V gene encodes CDR1 SGHVS and CDR2 FQNEAQ. V shed 5 bases and J shed 1 base, with 5 bases lying between them. This CDR3 is 12 amino acids long. The CDR3 sequence is CASSPKNTEAFF. CDR3 sequence (DNA): TGTGCCAGCAGCCCAAAGAACACTGAAGCTTTCTTT.

By share of the sample, this clone is medium-sized. The chain uses TRBV7-3 and TRBJ1-6; D uncertain. The CDR3 sequence is 14 residues long. Germline V lookup: CDR1 SGHTA, CDR2 FQGTGA. V lost 6 bases, J lost 2 bases, and 8 bases lay in between. CDR3: CASSAGPYNSPLHF. As DNA, the CDR3 is TGTGCCAGCAGTGCGGGCCCCTATAATTCACCCCTCCACTTT. Combining the CDR3 with reference TRBV7-3 and TRBJ1-6 gives the whole variable domain GAGVSQTPSNKVTEKGKYVELRCDPISGHTALYWYRQSLGQGPEFLIYFQGTGAADDSGLPNDRFFAVRPEGSVSTLKIQRTERGDSAVYLCASSAGPYNSPLHFGNGTRLTVT.

V gene TRBV9 combines with J gene TRBJ2-1, with D perhaps TRBD1 (7 bases). Germline V CDR1 and CDR2: SGDLS, YYNGEE. This CDR3 region has 15 residues. Between the trimmed V and J ends, which lost 4 bases and 1 base, there was a span of 12 bases. CDR3 coding DNA: TGTGCCAGCAGCCCAGGGGGGAAGTCCTACAATGAGCAGTTCTTC. The encoded protein is CASSPGGKSYNEQFF. Complete variable domain (other parts from reference TRBV9 and TRBJ2-1): DSGVTQTPKHLITATGQRVTLRCSPRSGDLSVYWYQQSLDQGLQFLIQYYNGEERAKGNILERFSAQQFPDLHSELNLSSLELGDSALYFCASSPGGKSYNEQFFGPGTRLTVL.

This chain uses TRBV15 with TRBJ1-1; possibly TRBD1 for D (6 bases). The CDR3 runs 16 residues. Per the germline V gene, CDR1 is LNHNV and CDR2 is YYDKDF (reference sequence). The V gene lost 5 bases and the J gene lost 3 bases, with 19 bases spanning the gap. CDR3 sequence reads: CATSSQGGERYTEAFF. In DNA form, the CDR3 reads TGTGCCACCAGCTCTCAAGGGGGGGAAAGGTACACTGAAGCTTTCTTT.

The rearrangement uses TRBV5-1 and TRBJ2-4; 9 bases match TRBD1. Germline values: CDR1 SGHRS, CDR2 YFSETQ. Unmatched junction bases numbered 7, after V lost 0 bases and J lost 6 bases. This CDR3 spans 16 amino acids. CDR3 sequence: CASSLDRGRFTNIQYF. CDR3 sequence (DNA): TGCGCCAGCAGCTTGGACAGGGGGCGATTCACAAACATTCAGTACTTC. The full variable domain, completed using reference TRBV5-1 and TRBJ2-4, is KAGVTQTPRYLIKTRGQQVTLSCSPISGHRSVSWYQQTPGQGLQFLFEYFSETQRNKGNFPGRFSGRQFSNSRSEMNVSTLELGDSALYLCASSLDRGRFTNIQYFGAGTRLSVL.

CDR3 nucleotides: TGTGCCAGCAGTCGAGAATGGTCTCATGAGCAGTTCTTC. Its translation is CASSREWSHEQFF. V is TRBV5-4 and J is TRBJ2-1; D ambiguous. V shed 5 bases and J shed 8 bases, with 14 bases lying between them. The CDR3 loop spans 13 amino acids. Looked up from germline, CDR1 is SGHNT and CDR2 is YYREEE (reference sequence).

The chain employs TRBV10-1 and TRBJ1-3, with a weak D call TRBD1 (6 bases). The germline CDR1 and CDR2 sequences are WNHNN and SYGVQD (reference sequence). V gave up 4 bases and J gave up 0 bases, with 10 bases separating them. This CDR3 has 15 amino acids. This chain's CDR3 is CASSADRLSGNTIYF. CDR3 in DNA: TGCGCCAGCAGTGCAGACAGGCTCTCTGGAAACACCATATATTTT.

The V and J genes are TRBV19 and TRBJ2-7, with D possibly being TRBD1 (5 bases). The CDR3 is 15 amino acids. Trimming left V 4 bases short and J 2 bases short, with 15 bases between. The germline CDR1 and CDR2 sequences are LNHDA and SQIVND (reference sequence). In DNA form, the CDR3 reads TGTGCCAGTAGTAGGGGCCGCGTACAACCCTACGAGCAGTACTTC. It translates to CASSRGRVQPYEQYF. Full variable domain (rest looked up from reference TRBV19 and TRBJ2-7): DGGITQSPKYLFRKEGQNVTLSCEQNLNHDAMYWYRQDPGQGLRLIYYSQIVNDFQKGDIAEGYSVSREKKESFPLTVTSAQKNPTAFYLCASSRGRVQPYEQYFGPGTRLTVT.

This chain uses TRBV2 with TRBJ2-1, with no clear D. Per germline, CDR1 SNHLY and CDR2 FYNNEI. The CDR3 is 13 amino acids. With 6 bases removed from V and 6 bases from J, the gap between germline ends came to 12 bases. CDR3 DNA: TGTGCCAGCAGCCTGGAGCGCAGCAATGAGCAGTTCTTC. It specifies CASSLERSNEQFF.

The chain recombines TRBV30 with TRBJ1-6, with unresolved D. The length of the CDR3 is 11 residues. The ends were cut back, 5 bases at V and 10 bases at J, with 9 bases in the middle. Germline-derived CDR1 and CDR2 are GTSNPN and SVGIG (reference sequence). CDR3 in amino acids: CAWGSLSPLHF. The DNA of the CDR3 is TGTGCCTGGGGGAGTTTATCACCCCTCCACTTT.

The V call is TRBV7-6, the J call TRBJ2-2; D might be TRBD1 (6 bases). CDR3 length: 15 residues. V lost 1 base to trimming and J lost 5 bases, with 11 bases between them. CDR1 and CDR2 (germline): SGHVS, FNYEAQ. This CDR3 is CASSLVTGSTGELFF. Written as DNA, the CDR3 is TGTGCCAGCAGCTTAGTAACAGGGAGTACCGGGGAGCTGTTTTTT.

This chain connects TRBV5-1 to TRBJ1-2; D gene uncertain. Germline values: CDR1 SGHRS, CDR2 YFSETQ. This CDR3 has 17 residues. Trimming took 0 bases from V and 8 from J, leaving 23 bases between them. Here the CDR3 reads CASSLVSGPLLVSGYTF. The CDR3 DNA follows: TGCGCCAGCAGCTTGGTTTCTGGGCCATTATTAGTTTCGGGCTACACCTTC.

The J gene is TRBJ1-5, the V gene TRBV19, with 7 bases aligning to TRBD1. This CDR3 contains 17 residues. Germline V gene data show CDR1 as LNHDA and CDR2 as SQIVND (reference sequence). The junction had 11 bases not matched to a gene; V was cut back by 5 bases and J by 1 base. CDR3 protein: CASSSEGARESNQPQHF. CDR3 nucleotide sequence: TGTGCCAGTAGTTCAGAGGGGGCGAGGGAGAGCAATCAGCCCCAGCATTTT.